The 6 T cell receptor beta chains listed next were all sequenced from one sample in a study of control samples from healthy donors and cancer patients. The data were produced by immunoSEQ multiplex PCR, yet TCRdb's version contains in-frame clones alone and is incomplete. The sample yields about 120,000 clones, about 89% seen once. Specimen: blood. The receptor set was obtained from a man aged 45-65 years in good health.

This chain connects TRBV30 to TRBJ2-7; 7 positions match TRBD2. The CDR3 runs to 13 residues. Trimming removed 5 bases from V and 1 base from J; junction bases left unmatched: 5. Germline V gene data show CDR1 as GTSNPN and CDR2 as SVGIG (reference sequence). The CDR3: CAWVAGGSYEQYF. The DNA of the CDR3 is TGTGCCTGGGTAGCGGGCGGTTCCTACGAGCAGTACTTC.

CDR3 DNA: TGCGCCAGCAGCTTCAAGATAGGCACAGATACGCAGTATTTT. This sequence encodes CASSFKIGTDTQYF. The chain recombines TRBV4-1 with TRBJ2-3, with D unresolved. This CDR3 comprises 14 residues. Per germline, CDR1 MGHRA and CDR2 YSYEKL. V shed 5 bases and J shed 1 base, with 10 bases lying between them.

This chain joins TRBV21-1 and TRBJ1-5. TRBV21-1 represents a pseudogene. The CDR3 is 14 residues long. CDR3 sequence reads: CASSGGGTVQPQHF. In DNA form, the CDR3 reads TGTGCCAGCAGCGGAGGGGGGACGGTTCAGCCCCAGCATTTT.

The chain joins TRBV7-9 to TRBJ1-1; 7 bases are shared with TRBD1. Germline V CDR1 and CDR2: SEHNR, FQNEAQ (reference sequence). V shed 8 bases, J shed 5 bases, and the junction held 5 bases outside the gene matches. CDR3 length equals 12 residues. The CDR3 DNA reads TGTGCCAGCTTGGCAGGGGGGACTGAAGCTTTCTTT. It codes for CASLAGGTEAFF.

The CDR3 here is CASSYSPANYGYTF. The CDR3 DNA reads TGTGCCAGCAGTTACTCTCCAGCTAACTATGGCTACACCTTC. This chain connects TRBV6-5 to TRBJ1-2; D not resolved. Germline assignment: CDR1 MNHEY and CDR2 SVGAGI. The germline V and J ends were trimmed by 0 bases and 0 bases, with 5 bases remaining between them. CDR3 length: 14 amino acids.

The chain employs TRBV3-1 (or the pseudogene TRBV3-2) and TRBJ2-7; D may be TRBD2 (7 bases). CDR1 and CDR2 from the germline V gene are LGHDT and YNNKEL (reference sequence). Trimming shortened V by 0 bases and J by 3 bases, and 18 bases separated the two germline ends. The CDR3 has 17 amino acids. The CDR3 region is CASSQESGGPPRYEQYF. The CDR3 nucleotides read TGTGCCAGCAGCCAAGAGTCGGGGGGCCCACCCCGCTACGAGCAGTACTTC.